The entry below gives a single T cell receptor beta chain sequence along with its context. Its target is unknown. The data derive from a study of cytomegalovirus exposure and HLA in healthy donors. Study summary: Early release data held 85 million or so unique TCRs from HLA-typed donors. Across more than 350 genotyped donors, over 70% landed in the Caucasian-associated ancestry cluster. Study-wide results and caveats: Common viral pathogens were later found to be apparently linked to several of the most significant clusters. In most subjects, TCR beta sequences reportedly gave accurate predictions of HLA-A and HLA-B alleles.

The PCR used 60 Vbeta and 13 Jbeta primers. Only in-frame clones appear in the TCRdb table, and some are missing; sequencing was by immunoSEQ multiplex PCR. This table holds about 200,000 clones. The CDR3 sequence is 17 residues long. Trimming shortened V by 4 bases and J by 0 bases, and 16 bases separated the two germline ends. Germline CDR1 and CDR2: MNHGY and SAAAGT. The source material was PBMCs. The V gene is TRBV6-8, the J gene TRBJ1-5, with D perhaps matching TRBD1 (5 bases). The sequence was collected from a young woman in good health and CMV-seropositive. The CDR3 nucleotides read TGTGCCAGCAGTTTCCCCCCTAGGGGATATAGCAATCAGCCCCAGCATTTT. This codes for CASSFPPRGYSNQPQHF.